The rows below give T cell receptor beta chains drawn from one sample of a study of blood T cell repertoires in COVID-19. The assay was immunoSEQ multiplex PCR, and TCRdb's table has in-frame clones only and misses some. The table includes 250,000 to 350,000 clones, roughly 80% detected once. The sample consisted of peripheral blood. The receptor set was obtained from a human donor with COVID-19, enrolled during active disease. The donor label of this sample is uncertain. Each CDR3 is given with its conserved first and last residue. Each record gives: CDR3 DNA, CDR3 protein, J gene, clone size, V gene, D gene. The D gene is left open where the match is weak. Some rows mark clone size as missing; the rest say once, few, many or name a class of expanded clone.

DNA: TGTGCCAGCAGCGTCCGGACAGGGGGGACCAATGAGCAGTTCTTC
CDR3: CASSVRTGGTNEQFF
J: TRBJ2-1
size: -
V: TRBV9
D: TRBD1

DNA: TGTGCCAGTAGTGGGGGGACAGGACGGGGCGGCGAGCAGTACTTC
CDR3: CASSGGTGRGGEQYF
J: TRBJ2-7
size: -
V: TRBV19
D: TRBD1

DNA: TGTGCCAGCAGCTTAGAGGAGGGACCGGACTATGGCTACACCTTC
CDR3: CASSLEEGPDYGYTF
J: TRBJ1-2
size: few
V: TRBV7-2
D: -

DNA: TGCGCCAGCAGTTCATTAGGGGCCTCTAGCACAGATACGCAGTATTTT
CDR3: CASSSLGASSTDTQYF
J: TRBJ2-3
size: -
V: TRBV10-2
D: -

DNA: TGCGCCAGCAGCCCCGCGGGGGTGAGCGGCCGGGAGACCCAGTACTTC
CDR3: CASSPAGVSGRETQYF
J: TRBJ2-5
size: -
V: TRBV5-1
D: TRBD2

DNA: TGCAGCGCATTTGCGGGGGAGACCCAGTACTTC
CDR3: CSAFAGETQYF
J: TRBJ2-5
size: -
V: TRBV29-1
D: -

DNA: TGTGCCAGCAGTTTACGCGGGTCCGTCGGGTCCCAGTACTTC
CDR3: CASSLRGSVGSQYF
J: TRBJ2-5
size: -
V: TRBV28
D: -

DNA: TGTGCCAGCAGCGCTGGAGGGAGCAATCAGCCCCAGCATTTT
CDR3: CASSAGGSNQPQHF
J: TRBJ1-5
size: -
V: TRBV27
D: -

DNA: TGTGCCAGCAGCGAAATAGCGGGAGGGCCTAGAGATACGCAGTATTTT
CDR3: CASSEIAGGPRDTQYF
J: TRBJ2-3
size: -
V: TRBV2
D: TRBD2

DNA: TGTGCCTGGAGCGGAGGGGGCCTAACTCTAAATGAGCAGTTCTTC
CDR3: CAWSGGGLTLNEQFF
J: TRBJ2-1
size: -
V: TRBV30
D: -

DNA: TGTGCCAGCAGTGAAGCCGGGACTAGCGGGAGTACAGATACGCAGTATTTT
CDR3: CASSEAGTSGSTDTQYF
J: TRBJ2-3
size: -
V: TRBV2
D: TRBD2

DNA: TGTGCCTGGAGGCGGACAGGGGCCCTCTCCTACGAGCAGTACTTC
CDR3: CAWRRTGALSYEQYF
J: TRBJ2-7
size: few
V: TRBV30
D: TRBD1

DNA: TGCGCCAGCAGCTTGCAGGGGTCAGTGAACACTGAAGCTTTCTTT
CDR3: CASSLQGSVNTEAFF
J: TRBJ1-1
size: -
V: TRBV5-1
D: -

DNA: TGTGCCAGCTCACCACGACTAGCGGGAGTGTACGAGCAGTACTTC
CDR3: CASSPRLAGVYEQYF
J: TRBJ2-7
size: -
V: TRBV18
D: TRBD2

DNA: TGTGCCAGTAGTATAGATCGTACGAGCGGCCAAGAGACCCAGTACTTC
CDR3: CASSIDRTSGQETQYF
J: TRBJ2-5
size: -
V: TRBV19
D: -

DNA: TGTGCCAGCAGCGTAGCTGGGGGGTCTGGGGCCAACGTCCTGACTTTC
CDR3: CASSVAGGSGANVLTF
J: TRBJ2-6
size: -
V: TRBV9
D: -

DNA: TGTGCCAGCAGCCCGATAGCTTGGGAGACCCAGTACTTC
CDR3: CASSPIAWETQYF
J: TRBJ2-5
size: -
V: TRBV7-9
D: -

DNA: TGTGCCAGCAGTTTTCGGGGACAGCCACCGGGGGATACGCAGTATTTT
CDR3: CASSFRGQPPGDTQYF
J: TRBJ2-3
size: -
V: TRBV27
D: TRBD1

DNA: TGTGCCAGCGACGCCGACTACTTCTACGAGCAGTACTTC
CDR3: CASDADYFYEQYF
J: TRBJ2-7
size: -
V: TRBV21-1
D: -

DNA: TGTGCCAGCAGCGGAGACGGTGGCGCGGGACGCACAGATACGCAGTATTTT
CDR3: CASSGDGGAGRTDTQYF
J: TRBJ2-3
size: -
V: TRBV9
D: -

DNA: TGTGCCAGCAGCGGGACTAGCGGGAGCTCCTACGAGCAGTACTTC
CDR3: CASSGTSGSSYEQYF
J: TRBJ2-7
size: -
V: TRBV9
D: TRBD2

DNA: TGTGCCAGCAGCAGGACATTCTTTGGTTCACCCCTCCACTTT
CDR3: CASSRTFFGSPLHF
J: TRBJ1-6
size: -
V: TRBV7-2
D: -

DNA: TGTGCCAGCAGCCCCCGACAGGGTGGAACCGGGGAGCTGTTTTTT
CDR3: CASSPRQGGTGELFF
J: TRBJ2-2
size: -
V: TRBV3-1/TRBV3-2
D: TRBD1

DNA: TGTGCCAGTAACCAGGTGGCAACTAATGAAAAACTGTTTTTT
CDR3: CASNQVATNEKLFF
J: TRBJ1-4
size: -
V: TRBV19
D: -

DNA: TGTGCCAGCTCACCACCGGCAGGGCAGAACACTGAAGCTTTCTTT
CDR3: CASSPPAGQNTEAFF
J: TRBJ1-1
size: few
V: TRBV18
D: -